The clone carrying this T cell receptor (beta chain) was counted between two and nine times. As yet, its antigen is unknown. The PCR employed 60 Vbeta primers together with 13 Jbeta primers. TCRdb's copy holds only in-frame clones and misses some; the assay was immunoSEQ multiplex PCR. The sample includes about 130,000 clones, about 80% seen only once; the top ten take about 4.9%. This CDR3 spans 16 amino acids. The trim removed 6 bases at V and 5 bases at J, leaving 14 bases unmatched. Germline V gene sequence: CDR1 SGDLS, CDR2 YYNGEE. The data derive from a study of cytomegalovirus exposure and HLA in healthy donors. General observations from the study: Some V segments, including TRBV6-2 and TRBV6-3, were excluded as indistinguishable. Highly shared variants forming one cluster were likely a sequencing artifact. Testing in vitro showed three CMV-associated chains specific for CMV antigens.

Although they were nominally healthy when sampled, donors likely had unrecorded immune exposures. The receptor was derived from a man younger than 45 in good health. Sequencing was carried out using PBMCs. This chain joins TRBV9 and TRBJ1-2; 9 nucleotides line up with TRBD1. In DNA, the CDR3 is TGTGCCAGCACCTCGGCCGCTCCGGGACAGGGATATGGCTACACCTTC. Amino acid sequence: CASTSAAPGQGYGYTF.